The clone carrying this T cell receptor beta chain was seen a handful of times. TCR beta CDR3 regions were amplified from RNA. The primer set for the first-round RT-PCR of the TCR CDR3 was HTBI. TCRdb re-called the multiplex PCR reads with MiXCR, one entry per CDR3 protein. Of 300,000 to 450,000 distinct CDR3 sequences detected, 15% to 20% appear once; the ten largest clones hold 15%. This entry is derived from a study of T cells in Graves' hyperthyroidism and ophthalmopathy. This CDR3 is built from 16 residues. Between the trimmed V and J ends, which lost 0 bases and 10 bases, there was a span of 20 bases. The germline V gene has CDR1 SGHNT and CDR2 YYREEE (reference sequence).

The V and J genes are TRBV5-4 and TRBJ2-1; D possibly corresponds to TRBD1 (6 bases). The receptor was derived from a woman aged 40-49 years with Graves' ophthalmopathy. The sequencing sample was made of blood. The CDR3 loop is CASSLAHRVSLAEQFF. CDR3 DNA sequence: TGTGCCAGCAGCTTGGCGCACAGGGTCTCGTTAGCCGAGCAGTTCTTC.